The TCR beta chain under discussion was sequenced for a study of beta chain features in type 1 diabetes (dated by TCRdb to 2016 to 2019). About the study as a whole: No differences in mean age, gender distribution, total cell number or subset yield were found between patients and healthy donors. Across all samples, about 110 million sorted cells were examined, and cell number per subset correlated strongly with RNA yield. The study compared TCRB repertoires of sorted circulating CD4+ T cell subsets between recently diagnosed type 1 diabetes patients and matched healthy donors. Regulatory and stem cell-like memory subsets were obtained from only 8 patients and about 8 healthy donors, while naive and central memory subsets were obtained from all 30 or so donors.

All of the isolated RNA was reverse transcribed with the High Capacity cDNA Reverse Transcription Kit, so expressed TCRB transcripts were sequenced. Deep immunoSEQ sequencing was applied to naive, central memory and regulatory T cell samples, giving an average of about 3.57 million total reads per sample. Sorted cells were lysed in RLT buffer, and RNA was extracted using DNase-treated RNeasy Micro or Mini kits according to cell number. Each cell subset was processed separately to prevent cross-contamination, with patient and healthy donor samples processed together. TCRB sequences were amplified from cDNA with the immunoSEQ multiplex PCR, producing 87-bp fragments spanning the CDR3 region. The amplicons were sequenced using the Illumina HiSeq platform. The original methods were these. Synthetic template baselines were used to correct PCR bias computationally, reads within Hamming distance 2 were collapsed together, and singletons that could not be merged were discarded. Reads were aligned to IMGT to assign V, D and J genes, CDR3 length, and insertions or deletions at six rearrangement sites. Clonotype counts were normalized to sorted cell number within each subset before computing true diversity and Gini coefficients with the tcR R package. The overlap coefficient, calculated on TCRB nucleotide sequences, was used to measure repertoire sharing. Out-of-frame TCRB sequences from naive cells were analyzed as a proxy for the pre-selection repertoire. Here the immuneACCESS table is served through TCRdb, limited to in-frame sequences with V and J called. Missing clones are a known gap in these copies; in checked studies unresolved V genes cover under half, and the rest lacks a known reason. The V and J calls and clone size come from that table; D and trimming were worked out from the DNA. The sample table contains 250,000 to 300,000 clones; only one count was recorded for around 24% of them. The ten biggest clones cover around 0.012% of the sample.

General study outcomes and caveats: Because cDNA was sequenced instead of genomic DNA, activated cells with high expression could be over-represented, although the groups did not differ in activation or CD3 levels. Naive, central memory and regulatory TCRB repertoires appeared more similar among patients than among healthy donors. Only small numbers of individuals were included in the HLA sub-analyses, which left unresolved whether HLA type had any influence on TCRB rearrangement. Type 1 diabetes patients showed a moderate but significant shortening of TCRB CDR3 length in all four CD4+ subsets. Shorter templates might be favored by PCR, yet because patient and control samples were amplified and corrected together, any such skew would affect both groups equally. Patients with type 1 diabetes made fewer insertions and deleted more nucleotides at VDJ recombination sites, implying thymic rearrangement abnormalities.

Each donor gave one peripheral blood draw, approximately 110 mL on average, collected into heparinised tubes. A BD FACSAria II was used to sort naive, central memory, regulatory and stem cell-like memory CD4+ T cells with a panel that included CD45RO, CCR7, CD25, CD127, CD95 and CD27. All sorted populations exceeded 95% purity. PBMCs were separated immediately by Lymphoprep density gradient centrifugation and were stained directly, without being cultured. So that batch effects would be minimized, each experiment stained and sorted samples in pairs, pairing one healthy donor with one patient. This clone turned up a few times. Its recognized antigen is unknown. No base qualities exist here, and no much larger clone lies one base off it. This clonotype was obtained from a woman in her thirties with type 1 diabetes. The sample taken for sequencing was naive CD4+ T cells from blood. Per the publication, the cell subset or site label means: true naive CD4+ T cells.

The nucleotide sequence reads TGTGCCAGCAGCCAAGAGGGACAGACGCCCTATGGCTACACCTTC. Translated, this gives CASSQEGQTPYGYTF. This sequence uses TRBV4-2 and TRBJ1-2; 7 of the junction bases match TRBD1. The CDR3 runs 15 residues from the cysteine to the phenylalanine. Only the CDR3 DNA is retained, 45 bases long and in frame from the first base. Per the germline V gene, LGHNA is the CDR1 and YNFKEQ is the CDR2. Germline trimming amounts to 0 bases on V and 4 bases on J, with 5 as the count of junction bases outside the gene matches.